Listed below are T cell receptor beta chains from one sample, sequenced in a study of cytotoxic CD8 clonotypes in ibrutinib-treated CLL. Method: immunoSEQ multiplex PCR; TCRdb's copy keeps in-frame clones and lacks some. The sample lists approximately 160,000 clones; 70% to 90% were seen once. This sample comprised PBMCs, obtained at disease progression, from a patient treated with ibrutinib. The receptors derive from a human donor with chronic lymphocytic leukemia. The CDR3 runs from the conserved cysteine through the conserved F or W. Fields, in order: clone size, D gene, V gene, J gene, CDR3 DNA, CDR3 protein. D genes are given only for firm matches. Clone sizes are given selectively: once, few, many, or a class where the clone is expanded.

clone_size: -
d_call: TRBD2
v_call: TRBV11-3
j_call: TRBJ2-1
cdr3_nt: TGTGCCAGCAGCGGAGGGGCTAGCGGGAGAGGTGAGCAGTTCTTC
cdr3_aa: CASSGGASGRGEQFF

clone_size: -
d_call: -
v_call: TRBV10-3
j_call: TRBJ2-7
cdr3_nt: TGTGCCATCAGTGAGTCTCGGGCCAGGGCACACGAGCAGTACTTC
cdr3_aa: CAISESRARAHEQYF

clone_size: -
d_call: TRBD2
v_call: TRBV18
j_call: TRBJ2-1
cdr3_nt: TGTGCCAGCTCACCTGGGACTAGCGGGAGAATTGAGCAGTTCTTC
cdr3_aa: CASSPGTSGRIEQFF

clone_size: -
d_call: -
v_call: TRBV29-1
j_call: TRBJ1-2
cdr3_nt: TGCAGCGTTGAAGACGAGGGAGTAAGCGGCTACACCTTC
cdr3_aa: CSVEDEGVSGYTF

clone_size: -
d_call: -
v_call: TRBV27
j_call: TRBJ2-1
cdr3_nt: TGTGCCAGCACCGGATGGGGGACGTACAATGAGCAGTTCTTC
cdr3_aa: CASTGWGTYNEQFF

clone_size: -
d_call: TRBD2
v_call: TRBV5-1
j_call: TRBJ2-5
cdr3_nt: TGCGCCAGCAGCTTGGCGCTAGCGGGTCCCGTGCAGACCCAGTACTTC
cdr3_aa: CASSLALAGPVQTQYF

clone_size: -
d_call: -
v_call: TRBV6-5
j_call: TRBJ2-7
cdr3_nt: TGTGCCAGCAGTTACTCTGGCTTACGGTACTTC
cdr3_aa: CASSYSGLRYF

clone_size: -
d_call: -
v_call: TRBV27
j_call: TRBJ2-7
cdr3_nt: TGTGCCTCCAGCAAATACGGATCCCGCTACGAGCAGTACTTC
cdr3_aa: CASSKYGSRYEQYF

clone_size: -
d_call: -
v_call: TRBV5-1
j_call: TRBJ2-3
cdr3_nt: TGCGCCAGCAGCTTGGTTACTCCAACCGTGGATACGCAGTATTTT
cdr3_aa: CASSLVTPTVDTQYF

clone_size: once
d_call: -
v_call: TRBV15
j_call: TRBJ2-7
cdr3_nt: TGTGCCACCAGCAGAGCCGGGACAAGGTCCTACGAGCAGTACTTC
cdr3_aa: CATSRAGTRSYEQYF

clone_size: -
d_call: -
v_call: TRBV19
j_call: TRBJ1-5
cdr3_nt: TGTGCCAGTAGTGCCGGGGGGGGGCAGCCCCAGCATTTT
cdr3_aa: CASSAGGGQPQHF

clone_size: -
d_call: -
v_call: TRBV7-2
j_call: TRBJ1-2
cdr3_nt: TGTGCCAGCAGTACAACGGGGCATGGCTACACCTTC
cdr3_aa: CASSTTGHGYTF

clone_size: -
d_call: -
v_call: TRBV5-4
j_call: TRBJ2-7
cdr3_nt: TGTGCCAGCAGCTCTGGCGCTCAACCGGAGCAGTACTTC
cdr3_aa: CASSSGAQPEQYF

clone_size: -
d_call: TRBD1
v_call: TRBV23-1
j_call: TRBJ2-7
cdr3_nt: TGCGCCAGCAGGGGACAGGGGTCCTACGAGCAGTACTTC
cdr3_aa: CASRGQGSYEQYF

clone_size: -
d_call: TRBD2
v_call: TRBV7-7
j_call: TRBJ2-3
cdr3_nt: TGTGCCAGCAGCCCTAGCGGGAGCACAGATACGCAGTATTTT
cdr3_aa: CASSPSGSTDTQYF

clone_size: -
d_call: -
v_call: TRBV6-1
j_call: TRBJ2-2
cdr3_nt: TGTGCCAGCAGCCCGGCGGGGAGTTACCCCGGGGAGCTGTTTTTT
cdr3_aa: CASSPAGSYPGELFF

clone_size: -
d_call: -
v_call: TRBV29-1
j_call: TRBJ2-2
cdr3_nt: TGCAGCGTCCCCAATGGGGGGGAGCTGTTTTTT
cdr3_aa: CSVPNGGELFF

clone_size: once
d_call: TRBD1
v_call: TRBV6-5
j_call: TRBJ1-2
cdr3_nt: TGTGCCAGCAGTTACTCTGACAGGGGATATGGCTACACCTTC
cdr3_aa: CASSYSDRGYGYTF

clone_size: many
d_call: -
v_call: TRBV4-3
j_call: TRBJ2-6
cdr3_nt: TGCGCCAGCAGCCAAGATGCAGGGACTGGGGCCAACGTCCTGACTTTC
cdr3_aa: CASSQDAGTGANVLTF

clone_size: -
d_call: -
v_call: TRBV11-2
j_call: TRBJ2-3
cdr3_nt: TGTGCCAGCAGTATGATGGTGGGGACAGATACGCAGTATTTT
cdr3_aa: CASSMMVGTDTQYF

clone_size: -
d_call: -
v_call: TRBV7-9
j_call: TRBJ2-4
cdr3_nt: TGTGCCAGCAGCCAAGACAGCTCTATAGCCAAAAACATTCAGTACTTC
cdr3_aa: CASSQDSSIAKNIQYF

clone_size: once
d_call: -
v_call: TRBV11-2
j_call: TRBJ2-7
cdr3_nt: TGTGCCAGCAGCCTCCGAGGACAGTCCTACGAGCAGTACTTC
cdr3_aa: CASSLRGQSYEQYF

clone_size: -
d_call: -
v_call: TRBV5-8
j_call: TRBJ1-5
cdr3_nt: TGTGCCAGCAGCTTTGGACAGATTCGGCAGCCCCAGCATTTT
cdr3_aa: CASSFGQIRQPQHF

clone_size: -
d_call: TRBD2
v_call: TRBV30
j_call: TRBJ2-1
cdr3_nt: TGTGCCTGGAGTGTCTTAGCGGGAGGATGGGGCAATGAGCAGTTCTTC
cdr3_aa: CAWSVLAGGWGNEQFF

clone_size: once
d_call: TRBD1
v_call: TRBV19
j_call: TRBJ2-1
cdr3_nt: TGTGCCAGTAGTGCCAGGGACAGGGGGTGGGTCAATGAGCAGTTCTTC
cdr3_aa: CASSARDRGWVNEQFF

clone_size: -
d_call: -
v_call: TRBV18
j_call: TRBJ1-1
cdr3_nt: TGTGCCAGCTCACCAATCAGTGGCACTGAAGCTTTCTTT
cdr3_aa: CASSPISGTEAFF

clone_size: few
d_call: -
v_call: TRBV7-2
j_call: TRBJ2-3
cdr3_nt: TGTGCCAGCAGCGCGGACAGATCTAATACGCAGTATTTT
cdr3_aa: CASSADRSNTQYF

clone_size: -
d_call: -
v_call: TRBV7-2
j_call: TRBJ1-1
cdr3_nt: TGTGCCAGCAGCTTAGAGATGAACACTGAAGCTTTCTTT
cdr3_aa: CASSLEMNTEAFF

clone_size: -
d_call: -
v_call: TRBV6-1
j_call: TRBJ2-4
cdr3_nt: TGTGCCAGCAGTGAAGCAGCTAGCTCTAAAAACATTCAGTACTTC
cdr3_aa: CASSEAASSKNIQYF

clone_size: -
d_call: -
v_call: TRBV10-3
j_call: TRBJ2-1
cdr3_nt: TGTGCCACTGGCACTAACCCGGGGTACAATGAGCAGTTCTTC
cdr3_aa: CATGTNPGYNEQFF

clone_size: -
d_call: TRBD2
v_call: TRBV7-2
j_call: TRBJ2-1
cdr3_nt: TGTGCCAGCAGCAACTCGGGACTAGCGGGAGGGAATGAGCAGTTCTTC
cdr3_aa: CASSNSGLAGGNEQFF

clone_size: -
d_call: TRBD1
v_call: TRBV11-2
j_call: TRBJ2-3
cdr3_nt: TGTGCCAGCAGCTTAGGGGTTGTGACAGGGCGTGCCACAGATACGCAGTATTTT
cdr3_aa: CASSLGVVTGRATDTQYF

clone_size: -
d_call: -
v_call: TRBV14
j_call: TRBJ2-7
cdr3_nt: TGTGCCAGCAGCCCTAGACATAGCTCCTACGAGCAGTACTTC
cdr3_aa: CASSPRHSSYEQYF

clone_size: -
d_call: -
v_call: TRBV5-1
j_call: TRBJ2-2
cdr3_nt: TGCGCCAGCAGGACACTCGCGAACACCGGGGAGCTGTTTTTT
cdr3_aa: CASRTLANTGELFF

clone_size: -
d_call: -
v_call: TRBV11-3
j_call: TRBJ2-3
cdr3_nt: TGTGCCAGCAGCCCCCGGAGCGGAGATACGCAGTATTTT
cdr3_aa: CASSPRSGDTQYF

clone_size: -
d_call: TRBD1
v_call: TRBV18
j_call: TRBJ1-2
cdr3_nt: TGTGCCAGCTCACCGACAGGGGGGATCCTCTATGGCTACACCTTC
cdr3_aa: CASSPTGGILYGYTF

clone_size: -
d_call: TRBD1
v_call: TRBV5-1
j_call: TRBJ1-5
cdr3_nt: TGCGCCAGCAGCCAGACAGGGAGTTCGCATCAGCCCCAGCATTTT
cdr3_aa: CASSQTGSSHQPQHF

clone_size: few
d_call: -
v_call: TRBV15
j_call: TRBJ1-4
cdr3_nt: TGTGCCACCAGCAGGGCCATGGGGGCGATGGCTAATGAAAAACTGTTTTTT
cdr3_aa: CATSRAMGAMANEKLFF

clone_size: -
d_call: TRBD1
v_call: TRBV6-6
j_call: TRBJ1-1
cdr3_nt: TGTGCCAGCAGCCCCCGGGACAGCGCGAACACTGAAGCTTTCTTT
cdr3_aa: CASSPRDSANTEAFF

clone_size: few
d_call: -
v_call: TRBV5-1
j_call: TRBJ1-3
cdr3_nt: TGCGCCAGCAGCGTGTACGCTCAGGGTAACTTTGGAAACACCATATATTTT
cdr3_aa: CASSVYAQGNFGNTIYF

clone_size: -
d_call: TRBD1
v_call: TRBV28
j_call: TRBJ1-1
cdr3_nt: TGTGCCAGTAATGACAGGGGGTTGGTATTCTTTCGGGCTGAAGCTTTCTTT
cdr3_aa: CASNDRGLVFFRAEAFF

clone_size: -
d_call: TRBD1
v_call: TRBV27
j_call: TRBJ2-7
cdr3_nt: TGTGCCAGCAGTTTAAGGTGGGGGACAGGGGAATACGAGCAGTACTTC
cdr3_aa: CASSLRWGTGEYEQYF

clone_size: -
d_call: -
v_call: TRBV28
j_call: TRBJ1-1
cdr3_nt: TGTGCCAGCAGTTTCCGGCAGGGGAACACTGAAGCTTTCTTT
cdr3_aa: CASSFRQGNTEAFF

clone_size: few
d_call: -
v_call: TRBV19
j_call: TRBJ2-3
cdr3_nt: TGTGCCAGTAGGGGTACATCGACAGATACGCAGTATTTT
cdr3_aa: CASRGTSTDTQYF

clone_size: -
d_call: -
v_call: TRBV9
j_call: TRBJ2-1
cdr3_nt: TGTGCCAGCAGCGGGCCCCACTACAATGAGCAGTTCTTC
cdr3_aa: CASSGPHYNEQFF

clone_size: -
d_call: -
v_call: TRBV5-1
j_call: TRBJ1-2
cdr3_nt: TGCGCCAGCAGCGTCCGGGTGGGCCAGCTGGTCGGTGGCTACACCTTC
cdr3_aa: CASSVRVGQLVGGYTF